One sample yielded the 22 T cell receptor beta chains listed below, sequenced in a study of T cell repertoires in cytomegalovirus infection. From the reads, TCRdb called clonotypes with MiXCR, one entry per CDR3 protein. Among around 300,000 distinct CDR3 sequences, roughly 24% were seen once, and the ten largest hold 14%. Sequencing was performed on PBMCs. Receptor source: a human donor in good health (CMV status not recorded). Some clones in this sample may be carry-over from other donors' samples.

This chain connects TRBV5-6 to TRBJ2-5, with TRBD2 matching 9 bases. The CDR3 runs to 15 residues. Trimming at V came to 0 bases and at J to 5 bases, leaving 5 bases not matched to a gene. Germline CDR1 is SGHDT and CDR2 is YYEEEE. The CDR3 DNA follows: TGTGCCAGCAGCTTGGTGGGGACTAGCTTTGAGACCCAGTACTTC. The encoded protein is CASSLVGTSFETQYF.

The CDR3 DNA reads TGTGCCAGCAGAAGCGTACAGGGTGAGGAGACCCAGTACTTC. It is translated as CASRSVQGEETQYF. The chain couples TRBV2 to TRBJ2-5; possible D gene TRBD1, 6 bases. Germline V lookup: CDR1 SNHLY, CDR2 FYNNEI. The ends were cut back, 6 bases at V and 5 bases at J, with 16 bases in the middle. The CDR3 has 14 amino acids.

This clonotype was recorded at least ten times. V gene TRBV7-2 combines with J gene TRBJ1-3, with D perhaps TRBD1 (5 bases). Germline V gene lookup returns CDR1 SGHTA and CDR2 FQGNSA. The CDR3 runs to 17 residues. Trimming left V 5 bases short and J 2 bases short, with 19 bases between. In nucleotides, the CDR3 is TGTGCCAGCAGCGCCTTCGGGGCGGGAACTCCTGGAAACACCATATATTTT. It codes for CASSAFGAGTPGNTIYF.

This chain uses TRBV7-3 with TRBJ1-1; weak D call: TRBD1 (6 bases). Trimming took off 5 bases at V and 6 bases at J, with 13 bases between the two ends. This CDR3 spans 13 amino acids. Germline V gene sequence: CDR1 SGHTA, CDR2 FQGTGA. CDR3 amino acids: CASSAQGGSEAFF. In DNA, the CDR3 is TGTGCCAGCAGCGCTCAAGGGGGTTCTGAAGCTTTCTTT.

The chain employs TRBV28 and TRBJ1-4, with D perhaps matching TRBD1 (5 bases). The V end lost 7 bases, the J end lost 0 bases, and 12 bases lay between the germline ends. Germline values: CDR1 MDHEN, CDR2 SYDVKM. The CDR3 is 15 residues long. The chain's CDR3 is CASNPLGATNEKLFF. CDR3 bases: TGTGCCAGCAATCCCCTGGGGGCAACTAATGAAAAACTGTTTTTT.

This clonotype was seen repeatedly, ten times or more. The chain combines TRBV12-3 or TRBV12-4 with TRBJ2-1, with D perhaps TRBD1 (5 bases). The CDR3 runs to 15 residues. Trimming left V 6 bases short and J 8 bases short, with 20 bases between. The CDR3 loop is CASRGRAGLYYEQFF. The CDR3 coding sequence is TGTGCCAGCAGGGGTCGGGCAGGGCTGTATTATGAGCAGTTCTTC.

The chain is built from TRBV7-2 and TRBJ2-1; TRBD2 aligns across 9 bases. CDR1 is SGHTA, CDR2 FQGNSA, per germline. Germline trimming cut 1 base from V and 7 bases from J; bases unmatched to any gene: 5. The CDR3 runs to 15 residues. CDR3 protein: CASSLVAGGHNEQFF. In DNA form, the CDR3 reads TGTGCCAGCAGCTTAGTGGCGGGGGGGCATAATGAGCAGTTCTTC. The complete variable domain, with remaining parts taken from reference TRBV7-2 and TRBJ2-1, reads GAGVSQSPSNKVTEKGKDVELRCDPISGHTALYWYRQSLGQGLEFLIYFQGNSAPDKSGLPSDRFSAERTGGSVSTLTIQRTQQEDSAVYLCASSLVAGGHNEQFFGPGTRLTVL.

The CDR3 protein is CASSQIGETGELFF. CDR3 nucleotides: TGTGCCAGCAGCCAGATCGGGGAAACCGGGGAGCTGTTTTTT. The chain joins TRBV14 to TRBJ2-2; possible D gene TRBD2, 5 bases. This CDR3 spans 14 amino acids. Germline V gene lookup returns CDR1 SGHDN and CDR2 FVKESK. V was clipped by 3 bases and J by 5 bases, with 10 bases between them.

The V call is TRBV20-1, the J call TRBJ2-1, with 10 bases that match TRBD2. V lost 6 bases, J lost 1 base, and 6 bases stayed unmatched. The CDR3 has 15 amino acids. Germline CDR1 is DFQATT and CDR2 is SNEGSKA (reference sequence). CDR3 sequence: CSASSTSGSYNEQFF. In DNA, the CDR3 is TGCAGTGCAAGCTCGACTAGCGGGTCCTACAATGAGCAGTTCTTC.

This clonotype was counted many times. The chain carries TRBV28 and TRBJ1-5, with D unclear. This CDR3 contains 14 residues. The germline gives CDR1 MDHEN, CDR2 SYDVKM. Trimming shortened V by 5 bases and J by 7 bases, and 15 bases separated the two germline ends. CDR3 amino acids: CASSPLEEDQPQHF. CDR3 in DNA: TGTGCCAGCAGTCCCTTAGAGGAGGACCAGCCCCAGCATTTT.

This sequence joins TRBV10-3 and TRBJ1-1; a possible D gene is TRBD1 (6 bases). Deletions cut 0 bases from V and 7 bases from J, with 12 bases between. Looked up from germline, CDR1 is ENHRY and CDR2 is SYGVKD. The CDR3 is 14 residues long. This CDR3 reads CAISESRQVYEAFF. Written as DNA, the CDR3 is TGTGCCATCAGTGAGTCGAGACAGGTCTATGAAGCTTTCTTT.

In this sample, this clonotype turned up a few times. The chain combines TRBV18 with TRBJ1-1, with a tentative D call TRBD1 (5 bases). Germline values: CDR1 KGHSH, CDR2 LQKENI. V shed 4 bases and J shed 4 bases, with 13 bases lying between them. The CDR3 totals 14 residues. CDR3 bases: TGTGCCAGCTCACATCGACAGCCGGGCACTGAAGCTTTCTTT. Amino acids: CASSHRQPGTEAFF.

This clonotype was detected ten times or more. This chain joins TRBV6-2 or TRBV6-3 and TRBJ2-1, with 9 bases fitting TRBD2. With V trimmed by 7 bases and J by 3 bases, 7 bases remained unmatched. Germline values: CDR1 MNHEY, CDR2 SVGEGT. This CDR3 region has 15 residues. CDR3 sequence: CASTQKAGGYNEQFF. The DNA of the CDR3 is TGTGCCAGCACTCAAAAAGCGGGAGGCTACAATGAGCAGTTCTTC.

This clonotype has more than one count but fewer than ten. The V call is TRBV12-3 or TRBV12-4, the J call TRBJ2-2; 11 nucleotides match TRBD1. Trimming cost V 7 bases and J 6 bases; bases outside gene matches: 13. This CDR3 has 17 residues. CDR3 protein: CASNNPRTGGIAGELFF. CDR3 in DNA: TGTGCCAGCAACAACCCCCGGACAGGGGGCATCGCCGGGGAGCTGTTTTTT.

As for this clonotype: This clone may be a read error of a much larger clone one base away. V gene TRBV6-2 or TRBV6-3 combines with J gene TRBJ1-1; no reliable D call. The CDR3 consists of 12 residues. V lost 2 bases and J lost 3, with 4 bases in between. Germline values: CDR1 MNHEY, CDR2 SVGEGT. The CDR3 loop reads CASSYGYTEAFF. CDR3 DNA sequence: TGTGCCAGCAGTTACGGTTACACTGAAGCTTTCTTT.

The rearrangement uses TRBV20-1 and TRBJ1-6; D remains unclear. CDR1 and CDR2 from the germline V gene are DFQATT and SNEGSKA (reference sequence). The CDR3 totals 15 residues. V gave up 3 bases and J gave up 1 base, with 10 bases separating them. The CDR3, as DNA: TGCAGTGCTAGGGAGGTTAAGTCCTATAATTCACCCCTCCACTTT. Protein product: CSAREVKSYNSPLHF.

This clonotype was seen many times. The rearrangement joins TRBV28 to TRBJ2-3; 8 bases align to TRBD1. V shed 5 bases and J 3 bases; nucleotides not matched to a gene: 7. CDR3 length: 15 amino acids. From germline, CDR1 is MDHEN and CDR2 SYDVKM. CDR3 nucleotide sequence: TGTGCCAGCAGTGAACAGGGGGTGTTTACAGATACGCAGTATTTT. This encodes CASSEQGVFTDTQYF.

This chain joins TRBV24-1 and TRBJ2-1; TRBD2 agrees at 7 bases. This CDR3 is built from 14 residues. CDR1 KGHDR and CDR2 SFDVKD come from the germline V gene. V lost 5 bases, J lost 2 bases, and 2 bases stayed unmatched. CDR3 residues: CATSAGRAYNEQFF. CDR3 bases: TGTGCCACCAGTGCGGGGAGGGCCTACAATGAGCAGTTCTTC.

This sequence joins TRBV2 and TRBJ2-7; no firm D call. Trimming pared 2 bases from V and 7 bases from J, leaving 6 bases between. This CDR3 spans 11 amino acids. Per germline, CDR1 SNHLY and CDR2 FYNNEI. DNA of the CDR3: TGTGCCAGCAGTGAATGGTGGGAGCAGTACTTC. Protein product: CASSEWWEQYF.

This clonotype has at least ten counts. CDR3 nucleotide sequence: TGTGCCAGCAGTTTCCCGCAGGGGTGGGCCAAAAACATTCAGTACTTC. It encodes CASSFPQGWAKNIQYF. The rearrangement joins TRBV28 to TRBJ2-4, with D perhaps TRBD1 (6 bases). Trimming took off 3 bases at V and 1 base at J, with 13 bases between the two ends. There are 16 residues in the CDR3. CDR1 and CDR2 from the germline V gene are MDHEN and SYDVKM.

The chain links TRBV29-1 to TRBJ2-1, with 7 positions matching TRBD2. In germline, CDR1 is SQVTM, CDR2 ANQGSEA. The CDR3 is made up of 15 amino acids. J lost 2 bases, V lost 6 bases, and 10 bases had no gene match. The CDR3 DNA is TGCAGCGTAGCCCAGGCTAGCGGTGCCTACAATGAGCAGTTCTTC. Protein product: CSVAQASGAYNEQFF.

Many counts were recorded for this clonotype. The rearrangement joins TRBV7-2 to TRBJ1-1; D call uncertain. V lost 5 bases, J lost 4 bases, and 8 bases lay in between. CDR3 size: 12 residues. Germline assignment: CDR1 SGHTA and CDR2 FQGNSA. The CDR3 is CASSARSTEAFF. CDR3 sequence (DNA): TGTGCCAGCAGCGCCCGTAGCACTGAAGCTTTCTTT.